This T cell receptor (beta chain) appears in the sequencing data of a study of T cell responses to AZD1222 COVID-19 vaccine. Findings of the study overall: Along spike, vaccine-associated CD4 TCRs were found throughout, with dominance at 160-218 and 743-854. Clonal diversity was possibly underestimated; the donors were predominantly white British and more often female. Nearly half of the spike-specific TCRs reportedly recognize variant regions that carry no mutations. None of the repertoires were sampled until the peak T cell response had passed.

Profiling relied on immunoSEQ multiplex PCR, and the TCRdb table lists in-frame clones only, not all of them. This table holds 100,000 to 110,000 clones, 80% to 95% found once. Note on this clone: What it recognizes is unknown.

Germline V gene data show CDR1 as KGHSH and CDR2 as LQKENI. V shed 3 bases and J shed 4 bases, with 18 bases lying between them. The CDR3 covers 16 residues. Sequenced here: peripheral blood, sampled on day 0 of AZD1222 vaccination. The gene calls are TRBV18 and TRBJ1-1; a possible D gene is TRBD1 (5 bases). The receptor's source is an adult in good health. Written as DNA, the CDR3 is TGTGCCAGCTCACCGCTTGGGTTGGGGCCGAGCACTGAAGCTTTCTTT. It encodes CASSPLGLGPSTEAFF.